This section outlines one TCR beta chain sequence together with its context. The V gene lost 0 bases and the J gene lost 5 bases, with 14 bases spanning the gap. CDR3 length: 15 residues. The germline V gene has CDR1 SGHNT and CDR2 YYREEE (reference sequence). Time point indicated: after dendritic cell vaccination, including at tumor progression/relapse. This record comes from a study of glioma-infiltrating T cells after dendritic cell vaccination. TCRdb's copy holds only in-frame clones and misses some; the assay was immunoSEQ multiplex PCR. The sample has over 90,000 clones; 80% are singletons. V is TRBV5-4 and J is TRBJ1-2, with a weak D call TRBD1 (5 bases). This clonotype originated in a human donor with glioblastoma. The source material was blood, sampled after dendritic cell vaccination. DNA for the CDR3: TGTGCCAGCAGCTTGGGGCAGGGCCAGAATTATGGCTACACCTTC. Protein product: CASSLGQGQNYGYTF.